The next 27 T cell receptor beta chains were all read from a single sample in a study of blood T cell repertoires in COVID-19. Generated by immunoSEQ multiplex PCR, the TCRdb table keeps only in-frame clones and is missing some. Of around 47,000 clones detected, over 75% appear once; the ten largest clones hold under 30%. The specimen sequenced was peripheral blood. These receptors were taken from a woman aged 80 or older with COVID-19, enrolled during active disease.

The V and J genes are TRBV6-4 and TRBJ2-7, with TRBD1 matching 7 bases. CDR1 is MRHNA, CDR2 SNTAGT, per germline. Trimming took 2 bases from V and 10 from J; bases not matched to a gene: 5. The CDR3 has 12 residues. CDR3 residues: CASSDNRDSQYF. The CDR3 DNA reads as TGTGCCAGCAGTGACAACCGGGACAGCCAGTACTTC.

This clone occurred once. V gene TRBV4-1 combines with J gene TRBJ2-5; D ambiguous. CDR3 size: 14 residues. Trimming pared 2 bases from V and 4 bases from J, leaving 11 bases between. Germline V gives CDR1 MGHRA, CDR2 YSYEKL. This CDR3 is CASSQRSTGETQYF. The CDR3 nucleotides are TGCGCCAGCAGCCAACGATCGACGGGAGAGACCCAGTACTTC.

This clone was counted once. The chain uses TRBV3-1 (or the pseudogene TRBV3-2) and TRBJ2-7; D is perhaps TRBD2 (5 bases). Germline CDR1 is LGHDT and CDR2 is YNNKEL (reference sequence). The CDR3 totals 13 residues. V dropped 1 base and J dropped 7 bases, with 11 bases sitting between them. The CDR3, as DNA: TGTGCCAGCAGCCAAGCAGCGGCAGATGAGCAGTACTTC. Protein product: CASSQAAADEQYF.

This clone came up once. The V and J genes are TRBV5-1 and TRBJ2-2, with a tentative D call TRBD1 (5 bases). The CDR3 is 15 residues long. Deletions cut 4 bases from V and 0 bases from J, with 10 bases between. CDR1 SGHRS and CDR2 YFSETQ come from the germline V gene. Written as DNA, the CDR3 is TGCGCCAGCAGCGAGGACATAACGAACACCGGGGAGCTGTTTTTT. It specifies CASSEDITNTGELFF. Together with reference TRBV5-1 and TRBJ2-2, the CDR3 gives the full variable domain: KAGVTQTPRYLIKTRGQQVTLSCSPISGHRSVSWYQQTPGQGLQFLFEYFSETQRNKGNFPGRFSGRQFSNSRSEMNVSTLELGDSALYLCASSEDITNTGELFFGEGSRLTVL.

This chain links TRBV18 with TRBJ2-3, with 12 bases that match TRBD2. With 2 bases clipped from V and 0 bases from J, the junction kept 6 bases outside the gene matches. This CDR3 contains 18 residues. Per germline, CDR1 KGHSH and CDR2 LQKENI. CDR3 bases: TGTGCCAGCTCACCATCCCGACTAGCGGGGGTTAGCACAGATACGCAGTATTTT. It specifies CASSPSRLAGVSTDTQYF.

The V gene is TRBV5-5, the J gene TRBJ2-6, with unresolved D. The CDR3 totals 16 residues. The V gene's germline CDR1 is SGHKS and CDR2 YYEKEE (reference sequence). V dropped 1 base and J dropped 0 bases, with 8 bases sitting between them. The CDR3, as DNA: TGTGCCAGCAGCTTGCTACTGAACTCTGGGGCCAACGTCCTGACTTTC. This codes for CASSLLLNSGANVLTF.

J is TRBJ2-1 and V is TRBV10-3; perhaps TRBD2 as D (6 bases). The V end lost 6 bases, the J end lost 6 bases, and 12 bases lay between the germline ends. The CDR3 has 13 residues. Germline V gene data show CDR1 as ENHRY and CDR2 as SYGVKD. CDR3 bases: TGTGCCATCAGGGGGGACTTTTTCAATGAGCAGTTCTTC. Encoded protein: CAIRGDFFNEQFF.

The chain combines TRBV5-1 with TRBJ1-4; TRBD1 aligns across 8 bases. There are 14 residues in the CDR3. Germline V CDR1 and CDR2: SGHRS, YFSETQ. V was pared by 3 bases and J by 8 bases, with 6 bases of the junction left unmatched. As DNA, the CDR3 is TGCGCCAGCAGCTCCGGGACAGGAGGCGAAAAACTGTTTTTT. Its protein product is CASSSGTGGEKLFF.

The V and J genes are TRBV10-3 and TRBJ2-7, with D tentatively TRBD1 (5 bases). Trimming pared 4 bases from V and 3 bases from J, leaving 10 bases between. The CDR3 runs 13 residues. Germline CDR1 reads ENHRY; CDR2 reads SYGVKD. CDR3 coding DNA: TGTGCCATCAGTGTGGACATAGTCTACGAGCAGTACTTC. Translating it yields CAISVDIVYEQYF.

The chain recombines TRBV9 with TRBJ2-1, with 11 bases lining up with TRBD2. The CDR3 has 14 residues. Per the germline V gene, CDR1 is SGDLS and CDR2 is YYNGEE. V shed 4 bases and J 10 bases; nucleotides not matched to a gene: 7. The CDR3 spells CASSRTSGSYEQFF. In nucleotides, the CDR3 is TGTGCCAGCAGCCGCACTAGCGGGAGTTACGAGCAGTTCTTC.

The chain employs TRBV11-2 and TRBJ2-7; 11 positions match TRBD2. The CDR3 covers 17 residues. Germline assignment: CDR1 SGHAT and CDR2 FQNNGV. V lost 2 bases, J lost 3 bases, and 9 bases stayed unmatched. The CDR3 DNA reads TGTGCCAGCAGCTTAAAAACCCGACTAGCGGGAAACTACGAGCAGTACTTC. Its translation is CASSLKTRLAGNYEQYF.

This clone was observed once. V usage is TRBV19 and J usage is TRBJ2-4; D not certain. Germline V gives CDR1 LNHDA, CDR2 SQIVND (reference sequence). The germline V and J ends were trimmed by 3 bases and 6 bases, with 6 bases remaining between them. This CDR3 region has 12 residues. This CDR3 reads CASSMEINIQYF. The CDR3 nucleotides are TGTGCCAGTAGTATGGAGATAAACATTCAGTACTTC.

This clone was counted a single time. The V call is TRBV2, the J call TRBJ1-6; 7 bases agree with TRBD1. The CDR3 extends over 14 amino acids. The germline V gene has CDR1 SNHLY and CDR2 FYNNEI. The V and J ends lost 6 bases and 8 bases, in that order; junction bases with no gene match: 7. DNA for the CDR3: TGTGCCAGCAGGAAGGGACAGTTAGATTCACCCCTCCACTTT. Its translation is CASRKGQLDSPLHF.

V and J are TRBV3-1 (or the pseudogene TRBV3-2) and TRBJ2-5, with D perhaps TRBD1 (7 bases). The ends were cut back, 0 bases at V and 2 bases at J, with 19 bases in the middle. The CDR3 is made up of 18 amino acids. The germline V gene encodes CDR1 LGHDT and CDR2 YNNKEL (reference sequence). CDR3 protein: CASSQDRGGAGSQETQYF. In nucleotides, the CDR3 is TGTGCCAGCAGCCAAGATCGAGGGGGCGCGGGGTCTCAAGAGACCCAGTACTTC.

The chain uses TRBV2 and TRBJ2-5; possible D gene TRBD2, 6 bases. V lost 1 base and J lost 5, with 8 bases in between. The CDR3 extends over 13 amino acids. CDR1 is SNHLY, CDR2 FYNNEI, per germline. CDR3 region: CASSEDSGETQYF. CDR3 coding DNA: TGTGCCAGCAGTGAAGATAGCGGCGAGACCCAGTACTTC.

V and J are TRBV14 and TRBJ1-6; D remains ambiguous. CDR1 is SGHDN and CDR2 is FVKESK in the germline V gene. CDR3 length: 17 amino acids. Trimming cost V 4 bases and J 0 bases, with 13 bases left between them. The CDR3 here is CASSRDRLGSYNSPLHF. CDR3 in DNA: TGTGCCAGCAGCCGAGACCGACTAGGCTCCTATAATTCACCCCTCCACTTT.

The chain employs TRBV18 and TRBJ1-5; D call uncertain. The V gene lost 5 bases and the J gene lost 7 bases, with 15 bases spanning the gap. This CDR3 has 14 amino acids. CDR1 is KGHSH, CDR2 LQKENI, per germline. DNA of the CDR3: TGTGCCAGCTCAACCAACGGGGATCGCCAGCCCCAGCATTTT. Amino acids: CASSTNGDRQPQHF. The full variable domain, its missing parts supplied by reference TRBV18 and TRBJ1-5, is NAGVMQNPRHLVRRRGQEARLRCSPMKGHSHVYWYRQLPEEGLKFMVYLQKENIIDESGMPKERFSAEFPKEGPSILRIQQVVRGDSAAYFCASSTNGDRQPQHFGDGTRLSIL.

J is TRBJ1-1 and V is TRBV19, with D maybe TRBD1 (5 bases). The CDR3 length is 16 residues. V dropped 0 bases and J dropped 6 bases, with 17 bases sitting between them. Germline CDR1 LNHDA, CDR2 SQIVND (reference sequence). The CDR3 region is CASSIDALGPRAEAFF. The CDR3, as DNA: TGTGCCAGTAGTATAGATGCTCTGGGGCCCAGGGCTGAAGCTTTCTTT.

The chain uses TRBV7-3 and TRBJ2-2, with 9 bases identical to TRBD2. V gave up 1 base and J gave up 4 bases; unmatched junction bases: 10. CDR1 SGHTA and CDR2 FQGTGA come from the germline V gene. This CDR3 comprises 18 residues. The DNA of the CDR3 is TGTGCCAGCAGCTTAAATGCTCCGGGACTAGCACCCACCGGGGAGCTGTTTTTT. Protein: CASSLNAPGLAPTGELFF.

Worth noting for this clone: A read error may account for a junction end that differs from germline. The chain carries TRBV4-1 and TRBJ2-5, with 8 bases that match TRBD2. The germline gives CDR1 MGHRA, CDR2 YSYEKL. There are 15 residues in the CDR3. As DNA, the CDR3 is TGCGCCAGCAGCAAAGAGGGACTAGTGAGAGAGACCCAGTACTTC. This encodes CASSKEGLVRETQYF.

This chain connects TRBV27 to TRBJ2-7; TRBD2 agrees at 9 bases. Germline V gene data show CDR1 as MNHEY and CDR2 as SMNVEV (reference sequence). The CDR3 extends over 15 amino acids. The V gene end was trimmed by 4 bases and the J gene end by 0 bases; junction bases not matched to a gene: 4. The chain's CDR3 is CASSSPSGASYEQYF. CDR3 nucleotide sequence: TGTGCCAGCAGTTCCCCTAGCGGGGCCTCCTACGAGCAGTACTTC.

The chain recombines TRBV15 with TRBJ2-7, with TRBD2 matching 9 bases. Trimming cost V 1 base and J 6 bases; bases outside gene matches: 7. The V gene's germline CDR1 is LNHNV and CDR2 YYDKDF (reference sequence). This CDR3 region has 15 residues. The CDR3 nucleotides are TGTGCCACCAGCAGAGGGGGAATAGCGGGAGCCGAGCAGTACTTC. Translation: CATSRGGIAGAEQYF.

V is TRBV7-2 and J is TRBJ2-3, with TRBD2 matching over 9 bases. J gave up 5 bases and V 5 bases, and 14 bases lay outside the gene matches. Germline CDR1 and CDR2: SGHTA and FQGNSA. The CDR3 has 17 residues. The CDR3 protein is CASSVQAGGGEGDTQYF. CDR3 nucleotide sequence: TGTGCCAGCAGCGTACAAGCGGGAGGAGGGGAAGGAGATACGCAGTATTTT.

The CDR3 nucleotides are TGTGCCACCAGCTCCCGGGGTTACACTGAAGCTTTCTTT. This sequence encodes CATSSRGYTEAFF. The chain has TRBV15 and TRBJ1-1; D not certain. This CDR3 has 13 residues. V gave up 5 bases and J gave up 3 bases, with 10 bases separating them. Germline loops: CDR1 LNHNV, CDR2 YYDKDF (reference sequence).

The chain carries TRBV6-5 and TRBJ2-7, with TRBD2 identical over 10 bases. Germline loops: CDR1 MNHEY, CDR2 SVGAGI. The CDR3 extends over 16 amino acids. J was trimmed by 3 bases and V by 4 bases; bases with no gene match: 9. The CDR3 region has the DNA TGTGCCAGCAGTTTAAGGACTAGCGGAAAGGGCTACGAGCAGTACTTC. Protein sequence: CASSLRTSGKGYEQYF.

V gene TRBV4-1 combines with J gene TRBJ2-4; D might be TRBD2 (5 bases). This CDR3 comprises 14 residues. Trimming left V 1 base short and J 7 bases short, with 11 bases between. Per the germline V gene, CDR1 is MGHRA and CDR2 is YSYEKL. CDR3 amino acids: CASSQVGGNNIQYF. CDR3 sequence (DNA): TGCGCCAGCAGCCAAGTAGGAGGTAACAACATTCAGTACTTC.

The rearrangement links TRBV27 to TRBJ2-5; TRBD1 agrees at 8 bases. Germline V lookup: CDR1 MNHEY, CDR2 SMNVEV (reference sequence). Germline trimming cut 5 bases from V and 5 bases from J; bases unmatched to any gene: 7. CDR3 length equals 14 residues. The CDR3 region is CASSRQGIWETQYF. The DNA for the CDR3 is TGTGCCAGCAGTCGACAGGGGATTTGGGAGACCCAGTACTTC.